This T cell receptor (beta chain) was identified in a study of T cells in Graves' hyperthyroidism and ophthalmopathy. Study at large: Before treatment of any kind, peripheral blood was taken at initial diagnosis.

Worth noting for this clonotype: Its antigen is currently unknown.

There were TCR beta CDR3 regions amplified from RNA transcripts. With the HTBI primer set, the TCR CDR3 went through a first round of RT-PCR. TCRdb passed the multiplex PCR reads through MiXCR, listing each CDR3 protein once. Of about 560,000 distinct CDR3 sequences detected, over 15% appear once; the ten largest clones hold around 18%. Broader study findings: Ophthalmopathy was model-predicted a median around 6.1 months pre-onset.

With V trimmed by 6 bases and J by 5 bases, 1 base remained unmatched. The CDR3 consists of 12 residues. CDR1 is MNHNS and CDR2 is SASEGT in the germline V gene. Fresh peripheral blood, under 11 ml, yielded the PBMCs. This clonotype was sampled from a woman between 18 and 29 years old with Graves' hyperthyroidism. The material sequenced was blood. The chain links TRBV6-1 to TRBJ1-5; TRBD1 matches at 7 bases. DNA for the CDR3: TGTGCCAGCAGGACAGGGTATCAGCCCCAGCATTTT. It is translated as CASRTGYQPQHF.